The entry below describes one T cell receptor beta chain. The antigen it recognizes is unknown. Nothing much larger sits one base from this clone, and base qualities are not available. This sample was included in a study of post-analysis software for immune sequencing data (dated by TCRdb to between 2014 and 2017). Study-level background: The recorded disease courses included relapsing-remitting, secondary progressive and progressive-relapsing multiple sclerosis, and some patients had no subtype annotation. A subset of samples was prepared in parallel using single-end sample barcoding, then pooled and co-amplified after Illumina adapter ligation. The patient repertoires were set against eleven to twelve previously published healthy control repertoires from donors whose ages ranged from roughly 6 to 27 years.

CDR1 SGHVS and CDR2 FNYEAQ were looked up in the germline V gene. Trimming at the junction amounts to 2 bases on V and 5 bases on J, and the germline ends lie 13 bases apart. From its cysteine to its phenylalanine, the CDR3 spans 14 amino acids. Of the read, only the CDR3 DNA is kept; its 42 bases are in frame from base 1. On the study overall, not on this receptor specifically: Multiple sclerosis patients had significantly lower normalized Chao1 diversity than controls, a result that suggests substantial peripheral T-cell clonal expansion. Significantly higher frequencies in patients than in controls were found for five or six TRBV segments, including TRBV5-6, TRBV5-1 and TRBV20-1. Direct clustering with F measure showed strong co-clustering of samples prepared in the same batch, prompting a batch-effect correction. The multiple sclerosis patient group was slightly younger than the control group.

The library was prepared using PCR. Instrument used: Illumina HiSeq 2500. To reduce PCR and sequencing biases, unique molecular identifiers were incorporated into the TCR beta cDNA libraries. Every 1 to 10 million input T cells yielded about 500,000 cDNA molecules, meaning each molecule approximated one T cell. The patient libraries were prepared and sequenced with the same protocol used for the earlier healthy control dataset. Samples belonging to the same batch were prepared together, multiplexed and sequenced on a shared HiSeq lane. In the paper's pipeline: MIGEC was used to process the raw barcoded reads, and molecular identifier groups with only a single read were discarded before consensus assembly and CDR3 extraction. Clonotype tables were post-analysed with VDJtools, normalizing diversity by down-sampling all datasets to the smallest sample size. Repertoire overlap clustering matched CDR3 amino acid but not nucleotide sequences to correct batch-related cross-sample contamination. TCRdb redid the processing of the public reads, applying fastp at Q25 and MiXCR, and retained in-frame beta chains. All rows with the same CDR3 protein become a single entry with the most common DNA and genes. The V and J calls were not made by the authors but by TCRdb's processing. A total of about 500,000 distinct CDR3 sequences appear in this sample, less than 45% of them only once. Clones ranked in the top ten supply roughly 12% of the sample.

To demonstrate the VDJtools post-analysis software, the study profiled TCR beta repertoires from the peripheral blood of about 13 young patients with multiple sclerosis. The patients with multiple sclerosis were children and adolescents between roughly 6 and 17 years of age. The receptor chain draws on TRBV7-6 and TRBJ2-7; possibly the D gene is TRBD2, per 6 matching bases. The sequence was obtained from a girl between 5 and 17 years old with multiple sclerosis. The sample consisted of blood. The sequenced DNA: TGTGCCAGCAGCTTATTTCCGGGGGTCGACGAGCAGTACTTC. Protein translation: CASSLFPGVDEQYF.